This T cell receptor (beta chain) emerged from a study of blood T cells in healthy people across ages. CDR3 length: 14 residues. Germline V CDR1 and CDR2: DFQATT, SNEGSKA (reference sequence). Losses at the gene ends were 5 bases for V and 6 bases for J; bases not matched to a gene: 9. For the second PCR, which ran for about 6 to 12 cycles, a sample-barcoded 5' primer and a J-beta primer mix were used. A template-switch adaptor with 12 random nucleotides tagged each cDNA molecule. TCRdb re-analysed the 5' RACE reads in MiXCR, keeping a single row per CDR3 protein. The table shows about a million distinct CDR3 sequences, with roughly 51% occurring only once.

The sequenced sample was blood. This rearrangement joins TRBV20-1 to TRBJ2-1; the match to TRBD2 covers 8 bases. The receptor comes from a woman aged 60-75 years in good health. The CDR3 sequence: CSAVSGSRGNEQFF. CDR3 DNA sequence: TGCAGTGCTGTGAGCGGGAGCCGGGGCAATGAGCAGTTCTTC.